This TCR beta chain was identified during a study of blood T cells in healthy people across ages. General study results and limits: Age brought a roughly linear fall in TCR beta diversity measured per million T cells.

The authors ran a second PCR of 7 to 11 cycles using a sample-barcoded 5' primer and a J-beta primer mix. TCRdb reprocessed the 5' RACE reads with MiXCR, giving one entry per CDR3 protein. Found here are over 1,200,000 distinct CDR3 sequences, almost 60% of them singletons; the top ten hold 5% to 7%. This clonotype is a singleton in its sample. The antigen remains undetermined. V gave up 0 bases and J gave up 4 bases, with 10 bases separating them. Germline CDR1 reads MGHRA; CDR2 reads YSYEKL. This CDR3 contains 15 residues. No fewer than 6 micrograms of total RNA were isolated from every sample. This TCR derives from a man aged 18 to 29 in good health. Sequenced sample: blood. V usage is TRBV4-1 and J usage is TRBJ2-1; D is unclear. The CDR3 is CASSQDPTLYNEQFF. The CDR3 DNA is TGCGCCAGCAGCCAAGATCCGACTTTATACAATGAGCAGTTCTTC.